This T cell receptor (beta chain) derives from a study of T cell responses to AZD1222 COVID-19 vaccine. TCRdb's table, derived via immunoSEQ multiplex PCR, lists solely in-frame clones and lacks some. The repertoire holds 150,000 or so clones, approximately 91% seen once, with 1% to 1.5% in the top ten. The length of the CDR3 is 14 residues. Germline trimming cut 2 bases from V and 5 bases from J; bases unmatched to any gene: 2. CDR1 is LGHDT and CDR2 is YNNKEL in the germline V gene (reference sequence). Concerning this clone itself: Its antigen is undetermined.

Findings and limits, study-wide: Donors were mostly white British, more females; clonal diversity possibly underestimated.

The source material was peripheral blood, sampled 28 days after the second AZD1222 dose. The sequence came from an adult who received the AZD1222 COVID-19 vaccine. The chain combines TRBV3-1 (or the pseudogene TRBV3-2) with TRBJ2-7; 11 positions agree with TRBD2. For the CDR3, the DNA is TGTGCCAGCAGCCAACTAGCGGGGGGCCACGAGCAGTACTTC. This sequence encodes CASSQLAGGHEQYF.